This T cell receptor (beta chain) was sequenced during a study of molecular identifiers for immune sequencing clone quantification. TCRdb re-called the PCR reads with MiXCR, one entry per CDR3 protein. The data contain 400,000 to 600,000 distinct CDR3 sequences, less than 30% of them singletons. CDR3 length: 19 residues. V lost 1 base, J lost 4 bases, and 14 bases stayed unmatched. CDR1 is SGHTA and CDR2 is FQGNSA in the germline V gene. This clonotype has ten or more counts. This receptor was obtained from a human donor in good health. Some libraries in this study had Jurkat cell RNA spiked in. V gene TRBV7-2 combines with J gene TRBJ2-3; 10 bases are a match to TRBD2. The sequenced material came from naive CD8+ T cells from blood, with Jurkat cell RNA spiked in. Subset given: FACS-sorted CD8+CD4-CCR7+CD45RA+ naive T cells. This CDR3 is CASSLGPTEVAGGADTQYF. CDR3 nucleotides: TGTGCCAGCAGCTTAGGGCCTACGGAGGTAGCGGGGGGTGCAGATACGCAGTATTTT.